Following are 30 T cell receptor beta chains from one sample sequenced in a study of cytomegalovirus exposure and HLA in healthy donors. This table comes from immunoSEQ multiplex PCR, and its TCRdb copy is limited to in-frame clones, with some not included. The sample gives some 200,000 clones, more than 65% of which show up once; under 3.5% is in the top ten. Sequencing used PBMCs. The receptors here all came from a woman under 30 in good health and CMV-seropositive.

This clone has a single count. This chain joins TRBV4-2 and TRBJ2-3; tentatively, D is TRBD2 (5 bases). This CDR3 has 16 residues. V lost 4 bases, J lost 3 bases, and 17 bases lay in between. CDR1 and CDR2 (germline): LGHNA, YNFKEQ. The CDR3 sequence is CASSLRTGLGTDTQYF. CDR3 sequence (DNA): TGTGCCAGCAGCCTAAGGACTGGATTGGGGACAGATACGCAGTATTTT.

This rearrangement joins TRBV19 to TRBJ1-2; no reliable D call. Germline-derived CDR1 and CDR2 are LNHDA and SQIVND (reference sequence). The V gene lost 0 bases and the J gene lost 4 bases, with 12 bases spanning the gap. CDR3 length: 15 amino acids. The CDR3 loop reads CASSIDWRASYGYTF. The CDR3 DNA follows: TGTGCCAGTAGTATAGATTGGAGGGCCAGCTATGGCTACACCTTC. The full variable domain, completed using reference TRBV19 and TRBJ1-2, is DGGITQSPKYLFRKEGQNVTLSCEQNLNHDAMYWYRQDPGQGLRLIYYSQIVNDFQKGDIAEGYSVSREKKESFPLTVTSAQKNPTAFYLCASSIDWRASYGYTFGSGTRLTVV.

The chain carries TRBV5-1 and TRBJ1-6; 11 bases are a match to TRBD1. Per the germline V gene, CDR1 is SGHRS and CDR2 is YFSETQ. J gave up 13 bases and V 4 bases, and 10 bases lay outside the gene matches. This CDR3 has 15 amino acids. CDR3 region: CASSLGQGAFSPLHF. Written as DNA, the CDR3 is TGCGCCAGCAGCCTAGGACAGGGGGCTTTCTCGCCCCTCCACTTT. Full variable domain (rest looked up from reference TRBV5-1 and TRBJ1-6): KAGVTQTPRYLIKTRGQQVTLSCSPISGHRSVSWYQQTPGQGLQFLFEYFSETQRNKGNFPGRFSGRQFSNSRSEMNVSTLELGDSALYLCASSLGQGAFSPLHFGNGTRLTVT.

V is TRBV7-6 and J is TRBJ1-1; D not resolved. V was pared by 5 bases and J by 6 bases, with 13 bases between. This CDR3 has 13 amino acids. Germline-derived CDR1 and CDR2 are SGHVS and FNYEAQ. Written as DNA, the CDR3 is TGTGCCAGCAGCCCAGTCCTCGTGGCTGAAGCTTTCTTT. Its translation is CASSPVLVAEAFF.

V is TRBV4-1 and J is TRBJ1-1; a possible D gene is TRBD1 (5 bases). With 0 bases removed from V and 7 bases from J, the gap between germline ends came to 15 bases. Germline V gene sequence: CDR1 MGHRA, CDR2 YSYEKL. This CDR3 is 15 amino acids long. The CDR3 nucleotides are TGCGCCAGCAGCCAAGATAACAGCGGGGGGGATGAAGCTTTCTTT. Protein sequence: CASSQDNSGGDEAFF.

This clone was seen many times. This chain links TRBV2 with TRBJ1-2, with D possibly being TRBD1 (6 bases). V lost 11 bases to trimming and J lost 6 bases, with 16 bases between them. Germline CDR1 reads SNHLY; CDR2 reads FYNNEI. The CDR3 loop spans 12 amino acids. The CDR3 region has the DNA TGTGCCGGGGCAAGGGGGTCAAATGGCTACACCTTC. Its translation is CAGARGSNGYTF. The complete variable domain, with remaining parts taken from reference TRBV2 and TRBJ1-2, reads EPEVTQTPSHQVTQMGQEVILRCVPISNHLYFYWYRQILGQKVEFLVSFYNNEISEKSEIFDDQFSVERPDGSNFTLKIRSTKLEDSAMYFCAGARGSNGYTFGSGTRLTVV.

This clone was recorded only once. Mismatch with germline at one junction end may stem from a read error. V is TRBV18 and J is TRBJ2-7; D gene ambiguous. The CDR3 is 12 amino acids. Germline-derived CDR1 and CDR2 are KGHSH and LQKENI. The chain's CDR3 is CASSPDSNEQYF. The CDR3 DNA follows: TGTGCCAGCTCACCCGACTCCAACGAGCAGTACTTC.

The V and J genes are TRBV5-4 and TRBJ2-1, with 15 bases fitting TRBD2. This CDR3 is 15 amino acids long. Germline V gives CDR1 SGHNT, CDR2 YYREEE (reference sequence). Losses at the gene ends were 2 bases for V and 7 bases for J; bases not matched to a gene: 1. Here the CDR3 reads CASSFGLAGGNEQFF. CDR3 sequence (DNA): TGTGCCAGCAGCTTTGGACTAGCGGGGGGGAATGAGCAGTTCTTC.

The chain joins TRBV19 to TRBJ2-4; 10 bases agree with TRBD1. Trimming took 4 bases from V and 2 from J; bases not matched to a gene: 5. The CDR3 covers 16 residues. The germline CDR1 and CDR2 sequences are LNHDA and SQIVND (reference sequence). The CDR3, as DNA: TGTGCCAGTAGTACTAGGGACAGGGGCTCCAAAAACATTCAGTACTTC. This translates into CASSTRDRGSKNIQYF.

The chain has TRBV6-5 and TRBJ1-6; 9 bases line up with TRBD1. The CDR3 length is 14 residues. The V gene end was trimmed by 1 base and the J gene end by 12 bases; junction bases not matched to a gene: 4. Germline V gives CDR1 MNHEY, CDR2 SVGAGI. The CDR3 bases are TGTGCCAGCAGTTACTTGACAGGGGGTGGACCCCTCCACTTT. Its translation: CASSYLTGGGPLHF.

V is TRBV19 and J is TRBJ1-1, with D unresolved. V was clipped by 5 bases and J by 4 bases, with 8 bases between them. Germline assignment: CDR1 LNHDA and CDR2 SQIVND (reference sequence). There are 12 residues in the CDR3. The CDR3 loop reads CASSRGSTEAFF. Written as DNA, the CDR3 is TGTGCCAGTAGTCGTGGGAGCACTGAAGCTTTCTTT.

CDR3 in amino acids: CASSLGTSGGAGEQFF. The DNA for the CDR3 is TGTGCCAGCAGCTTAGGGACTAGCGGGGGGGCCGGTGAGCAGTTCTTC. The chain couples TRBV11-3 to TRBJ2-1, with TRBD2 matching over 15 bases. Germline V lookup: CDR1 SGHNT, CDR2 YENEEA. The CDR3 spans 16 residues. J lost 9 bases, V lost 1 base, and 4 bases had no gene match.

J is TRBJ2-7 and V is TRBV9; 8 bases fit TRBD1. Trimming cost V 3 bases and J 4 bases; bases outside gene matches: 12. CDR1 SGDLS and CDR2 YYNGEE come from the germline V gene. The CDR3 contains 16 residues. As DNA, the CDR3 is TGTGCCAGCAGCGCCCTGGACAGGGAACAGCAATACGAGCAGTACTTC. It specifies CASSALDREQQYEQYF.

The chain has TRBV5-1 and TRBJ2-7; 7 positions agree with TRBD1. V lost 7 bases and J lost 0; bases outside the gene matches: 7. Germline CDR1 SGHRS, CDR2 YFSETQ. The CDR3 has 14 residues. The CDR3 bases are TGCGCCAGCGCCCCTAGACAGGGCTCCTACGAGCAGTACTTC. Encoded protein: CASAPRQGSYEQYF.

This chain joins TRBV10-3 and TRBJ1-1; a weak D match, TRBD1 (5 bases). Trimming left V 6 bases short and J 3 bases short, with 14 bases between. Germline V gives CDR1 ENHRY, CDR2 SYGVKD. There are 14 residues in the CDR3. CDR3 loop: CAIRATQVDTEAFF. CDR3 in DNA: TGTGCCATCAGAGCTACACAGGTGGACACTGAAGCTTTCTTT.

The CDR3 reads CASSPDSGKLNEQFF. CDR3 DNA: TGTGCCAGCAGCCCCGATTCGGGGAAGCTCAATGAGCAGTTCTTC. The V and J genes are TRBV7-9 and TRBJ2-1, with D possibly being TRBD2 (5 bases). V was shortened by 5 bases and J by 6 bases, with 17 bases between the two germline ends. Looked up from germline, CDR1 is SEHNR and CDR2 is FQNEAQ (reference sequence). The CDR3 is made up of 15 amino acids.

CDR3: CASSEPGNLYGYTF. In DNA, the CDR3 is TGTGCCAGCAGTGAACCCGGGAACCTCTATGGCTACACCTTC. The chain recombines TRBV2 with TRBJ1-2; D is unresolved. V lost 2 bases and J 4 bases, leaving 11 bases between the germline ends. In germline, CDR1 is SNHLY, CDR2 FYNNEI. CDR3 length: 14 residues.

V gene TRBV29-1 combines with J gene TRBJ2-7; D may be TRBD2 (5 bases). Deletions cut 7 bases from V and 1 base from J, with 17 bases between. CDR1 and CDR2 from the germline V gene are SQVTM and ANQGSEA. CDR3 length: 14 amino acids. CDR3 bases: TGCAGCGACATTCGGGCCGGCGGGTCCTACGAGCAGTACTTC. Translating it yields CSDIRAGGSYEQYF.

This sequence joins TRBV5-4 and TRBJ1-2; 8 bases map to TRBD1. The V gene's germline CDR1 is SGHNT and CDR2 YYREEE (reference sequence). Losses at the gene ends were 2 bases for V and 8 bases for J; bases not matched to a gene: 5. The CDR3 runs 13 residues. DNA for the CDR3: TGTGCCAGCAGCTTTCAGGGGGCAGAGGGCTACACCTTC. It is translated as CASSFQGAEGYTF.

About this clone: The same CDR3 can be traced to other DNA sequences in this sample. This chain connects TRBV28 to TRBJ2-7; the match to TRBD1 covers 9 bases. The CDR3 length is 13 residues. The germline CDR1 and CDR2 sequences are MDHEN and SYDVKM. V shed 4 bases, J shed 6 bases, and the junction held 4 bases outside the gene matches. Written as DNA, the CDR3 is TGTGCCAGCAGTTCTGGACAGGGGTCCGAGCAGTACTTC. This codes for CASSSGQGSEQYF.

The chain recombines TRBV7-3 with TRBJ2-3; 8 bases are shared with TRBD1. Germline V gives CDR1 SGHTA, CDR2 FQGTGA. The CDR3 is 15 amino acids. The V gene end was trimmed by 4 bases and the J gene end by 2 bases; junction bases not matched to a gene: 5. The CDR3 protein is CASSSGTGYTDTQYF. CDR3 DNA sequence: TGTGCCAGCAGCTCAGGGACAGGTTACACAGATACGCAGTATTTT.

This chain's CDR3 is CASSIRGYNEQFF. The CDR3 region has the DNA TGTGCCAGTAGTATACGGGGATACAATGAGCAGTTCTTC. This sequence joins TRBV19 and TRBJ2-1, with a weak D call TRBD2 (5 bases). Germline CDR1 and CDR2: LNHDA and SQIVND (reference sequence). V gave up 2 bases and J gave up 4 bases, with 6 bases separating them. This CDR3 contains 13 residues.

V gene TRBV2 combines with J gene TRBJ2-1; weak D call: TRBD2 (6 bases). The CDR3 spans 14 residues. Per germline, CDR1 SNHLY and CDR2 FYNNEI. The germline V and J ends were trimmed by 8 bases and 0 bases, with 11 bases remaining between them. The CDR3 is CASRGESSYNEQFF. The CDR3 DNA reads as TGTGCCAGCCGCGGGGAGAGCTCCTACAATGAGCAGTTCTTC.

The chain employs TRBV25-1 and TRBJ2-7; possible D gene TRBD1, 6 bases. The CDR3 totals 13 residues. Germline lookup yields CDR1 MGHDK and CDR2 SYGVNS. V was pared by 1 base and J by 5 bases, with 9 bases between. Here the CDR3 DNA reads TGTGCCAGCAGTGAATTTCAGGGGAACGAGCAGTACTTC. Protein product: CASSEFQGNEQYF.

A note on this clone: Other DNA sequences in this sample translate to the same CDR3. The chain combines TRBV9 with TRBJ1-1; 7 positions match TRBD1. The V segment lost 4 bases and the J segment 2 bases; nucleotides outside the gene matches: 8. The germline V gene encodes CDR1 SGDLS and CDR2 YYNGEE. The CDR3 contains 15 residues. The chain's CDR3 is CASSPRTGPNTEAFF. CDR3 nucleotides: TGTGCCAGCAGCCCTCGGACAGGACCTAACACTGAAGCTTTCTTT.

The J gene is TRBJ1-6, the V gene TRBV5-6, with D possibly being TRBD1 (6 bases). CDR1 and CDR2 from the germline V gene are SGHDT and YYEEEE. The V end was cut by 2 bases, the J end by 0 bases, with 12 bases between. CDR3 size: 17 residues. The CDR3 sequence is CASSLGQKSSYNSPLHF. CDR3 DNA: TGTGCCAGCAGCTTAGGACAGAAGAGCTCCTATAATTCACCCCTCCACTTT.

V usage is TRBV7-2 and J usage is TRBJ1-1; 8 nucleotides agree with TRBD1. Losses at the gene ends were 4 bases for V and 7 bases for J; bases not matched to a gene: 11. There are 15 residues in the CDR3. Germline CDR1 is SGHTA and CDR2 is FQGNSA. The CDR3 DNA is TGTGCCAGCAGCTCACCGGACAGGGCTTCTGGTGAAGCTTTCTTT. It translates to CASSSPDRASGEAFF.

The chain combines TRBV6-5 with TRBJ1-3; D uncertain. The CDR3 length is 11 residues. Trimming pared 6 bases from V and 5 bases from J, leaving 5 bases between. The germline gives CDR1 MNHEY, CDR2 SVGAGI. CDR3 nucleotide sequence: TGTGCCAGCAGCAACAGAAACACCATATATTTT. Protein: CASSNRNTIYF.

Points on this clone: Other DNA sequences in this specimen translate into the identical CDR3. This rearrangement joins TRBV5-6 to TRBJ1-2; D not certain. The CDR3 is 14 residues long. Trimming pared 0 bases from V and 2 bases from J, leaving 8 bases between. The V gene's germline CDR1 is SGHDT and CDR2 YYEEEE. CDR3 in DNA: TGTGCCAGCAGCTTGGGGACTCTGAACTATGGCTACACCTTC. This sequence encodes CASSLGTLNYGYTF.

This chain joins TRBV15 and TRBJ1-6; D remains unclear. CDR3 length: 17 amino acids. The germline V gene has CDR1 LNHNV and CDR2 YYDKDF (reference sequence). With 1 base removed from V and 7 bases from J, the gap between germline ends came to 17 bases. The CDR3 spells CATSRAVRRLWNSPLHF. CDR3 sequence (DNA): TGTGCCACCAGCAGAGCGGTCCGGAGGTTATGGAATTCACCCCTCCACTTT.